This TCR beta chain was profiled in a study of T-cell reconstitution after alpha-beta-depleted transplantation in children. The CDR3 has 15 residues. J gave up 7 bases and V 4 bases, and 8 bases lay outside the gene matches. Germline V gives CDR1 SNHLY, CDR2 FYNNEI. Construction of the TCRbeta library involved unique molecular identifiers. TCRdb recomputed calls from the PCR reads with MiXCR, one row per CDR3 protein. The table lists about 580,000 distinct CDR3 sequences, roughly 24% of them singletons, with 12% to 15% in the top ten. Study findings and constraints: T-cell counts and diversity at one year following transplant were attributed mainly to newly produced T cells.

Concerning this clonotype: The antigen is unknown.

This chain uses TRBV2 with TRBJ2-2; 8 positions agree with TRBD2. This TCR was recovered from a boy less than two years old who had a stem cell transplant for acute myeloid leukemia, so the T cells may come from the graft donor. Sequenced here: PBMCs, mostly from graft donor cells, sampled 360 days after TCRalphabeta/CD19-depleted stem cell transplant. CDR3 sequence: CASSVGGGLSGELFF. DNA for the CDR3: TGTGCCAGCAGTGTTGGCGGGGGGCTAAGCGGGGAGCTGTTTTTT.